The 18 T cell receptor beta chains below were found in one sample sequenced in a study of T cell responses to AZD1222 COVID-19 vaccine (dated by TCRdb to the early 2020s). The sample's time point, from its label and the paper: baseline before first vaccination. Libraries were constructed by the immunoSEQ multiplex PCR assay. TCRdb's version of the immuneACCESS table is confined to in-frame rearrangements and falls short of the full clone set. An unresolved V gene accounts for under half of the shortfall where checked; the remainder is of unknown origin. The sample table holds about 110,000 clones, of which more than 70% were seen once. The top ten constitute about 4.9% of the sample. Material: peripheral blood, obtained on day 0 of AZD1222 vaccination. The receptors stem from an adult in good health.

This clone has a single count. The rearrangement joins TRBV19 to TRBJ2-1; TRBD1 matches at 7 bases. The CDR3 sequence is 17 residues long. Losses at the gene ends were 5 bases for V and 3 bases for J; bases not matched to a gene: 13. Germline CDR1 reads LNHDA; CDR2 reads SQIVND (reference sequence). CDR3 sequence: CASSLARGQRFYNEQFF. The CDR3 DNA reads TGTGCCAGTAGTCTCGCCCGGGGACAGAGGTTCTACAATGAGCAGTTCTTC.

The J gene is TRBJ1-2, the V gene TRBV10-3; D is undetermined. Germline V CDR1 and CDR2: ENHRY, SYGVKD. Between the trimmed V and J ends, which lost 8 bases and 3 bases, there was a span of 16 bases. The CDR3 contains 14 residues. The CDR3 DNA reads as TGTGCCATCTCTCGAGAGCCAGAGGACTATGGCTACACCTTC. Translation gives CAISREPEDYGYTF.

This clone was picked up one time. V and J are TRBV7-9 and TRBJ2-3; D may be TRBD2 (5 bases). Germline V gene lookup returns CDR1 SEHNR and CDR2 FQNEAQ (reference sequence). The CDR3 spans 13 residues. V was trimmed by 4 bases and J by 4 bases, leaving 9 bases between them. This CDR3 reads CASSSSRADTQYF. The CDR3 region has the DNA TGTGCCAGCAGCTCTAGCCGCGCAGATACGCAGTATTTT. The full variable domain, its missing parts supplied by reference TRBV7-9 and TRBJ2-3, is DTGVSQNPRHKITKRGQNVTFRCDPISEHNRLYWYRQTLGQGPEFLTYFQNEAQLEKSRLLSDRFSAERPKGSFSTLEIQRTEQGDSAMYLCASSSSRADTQYFGPGTRLTVL.

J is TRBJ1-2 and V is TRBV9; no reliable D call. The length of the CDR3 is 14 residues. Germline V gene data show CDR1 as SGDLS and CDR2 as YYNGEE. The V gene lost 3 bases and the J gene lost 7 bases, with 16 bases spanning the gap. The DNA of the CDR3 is TGTGCCAGCAGCGCGTCTGTAGCGGATCCTGGCTACACCTTC. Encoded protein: CASSASVADPGYTF.

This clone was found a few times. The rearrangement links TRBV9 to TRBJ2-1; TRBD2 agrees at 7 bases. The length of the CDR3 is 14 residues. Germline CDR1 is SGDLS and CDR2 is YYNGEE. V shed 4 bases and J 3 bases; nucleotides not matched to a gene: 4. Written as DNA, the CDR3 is TGTGCCAGCAGCCCCGGGACTAACTACAATGAGCAGTTCTTC. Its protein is CASSPGTNYNEQFF.

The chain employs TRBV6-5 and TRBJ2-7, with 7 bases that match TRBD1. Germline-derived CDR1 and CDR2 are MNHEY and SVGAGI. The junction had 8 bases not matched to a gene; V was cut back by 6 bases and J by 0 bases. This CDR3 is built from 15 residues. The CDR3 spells CASRSRDSYSYEQYF. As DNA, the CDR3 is TGTGCCAGCAGGAGCCGGGACAGTTACTCCTACGAGCAGTACTTC.

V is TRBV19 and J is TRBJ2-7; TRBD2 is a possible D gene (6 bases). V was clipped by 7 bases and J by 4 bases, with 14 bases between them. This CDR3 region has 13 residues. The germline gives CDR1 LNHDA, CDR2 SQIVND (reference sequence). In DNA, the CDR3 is TGTGCCAGTACCAGGGAGGATCGGTACGAGCAGTACTTC. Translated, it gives CASTREDRYEQYF.

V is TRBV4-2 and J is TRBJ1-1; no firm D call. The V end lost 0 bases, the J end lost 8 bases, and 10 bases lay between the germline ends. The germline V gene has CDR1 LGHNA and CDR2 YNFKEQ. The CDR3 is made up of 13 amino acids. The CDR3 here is CASSQEPGQEAFF. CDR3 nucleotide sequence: TGTGCCAGCAGCCAAGAGCCGGGTCAGGAAGCTTTCTTT.

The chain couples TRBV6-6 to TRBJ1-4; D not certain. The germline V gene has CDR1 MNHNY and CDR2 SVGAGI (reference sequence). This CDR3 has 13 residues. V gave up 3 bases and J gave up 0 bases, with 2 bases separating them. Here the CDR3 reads CASSYATNEKLFF. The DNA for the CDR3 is TGTGCCAGCAGTTATGCAACTAATGAAAAACTGTTTTTT.

In DNA form, the CDR3 reads TGTGCCAGCAGCCTAAATGGGAGGCGGGGTAATGAAAAACTGTTTTTT. Its translation is CASSLNGRRGNEKLFF. The chain is built from TRBV4-2 and TRBJ1-4; D gene unclear. The CDR3 is made up of 16 amino acids. CDR1 and CDR2 (germline): LGHNA, YNFKEQ. Trimming pared 4 bases from V and 4 bases from J, leaving 16 bases between.

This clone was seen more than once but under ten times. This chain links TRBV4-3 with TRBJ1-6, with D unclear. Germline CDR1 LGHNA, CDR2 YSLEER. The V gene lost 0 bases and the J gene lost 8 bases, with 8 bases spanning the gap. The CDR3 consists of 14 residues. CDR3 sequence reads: CASSQDLGDSPLHF. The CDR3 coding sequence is TGCGCCAGCAGCCAAGATCTCGGGGATTCACCCCTCCACTTT.

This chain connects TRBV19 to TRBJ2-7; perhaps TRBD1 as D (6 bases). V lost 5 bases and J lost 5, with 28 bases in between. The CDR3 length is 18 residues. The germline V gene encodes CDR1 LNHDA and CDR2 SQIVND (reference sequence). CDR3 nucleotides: TGTGCCAGTAGTTCCCCACCGGGAACAAGGGGGTTAATCGACGAGCAGTACTTC. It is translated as CASSSPPGTRGLIDEQYF.

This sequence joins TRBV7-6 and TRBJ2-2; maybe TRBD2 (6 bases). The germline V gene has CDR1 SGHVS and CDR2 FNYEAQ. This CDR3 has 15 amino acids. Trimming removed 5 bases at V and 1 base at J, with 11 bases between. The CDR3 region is CASSGWGVNTGELFF. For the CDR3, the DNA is TGTGCCAGCAGCGGTTGGGGGGTGAACACCGGGGAGCTGTTTTTT.

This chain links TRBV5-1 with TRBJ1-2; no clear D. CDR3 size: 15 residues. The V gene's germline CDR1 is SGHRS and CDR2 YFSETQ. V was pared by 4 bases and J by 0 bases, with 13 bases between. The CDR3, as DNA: TGCGCCAGCAGCCCGGACTCGCCTTCTAACTATGGCTACACCTTC. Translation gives CASSPDSPSNYGYTF.

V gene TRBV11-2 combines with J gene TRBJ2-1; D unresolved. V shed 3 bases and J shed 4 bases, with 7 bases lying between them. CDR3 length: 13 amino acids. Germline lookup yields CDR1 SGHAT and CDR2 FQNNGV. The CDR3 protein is CASSFVSYNEQFF. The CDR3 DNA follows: TGTGCCAGCAGCTTCGTGAGTTACAATGAGCAGTTCTTC.

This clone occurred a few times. The CDR3 here is CASSGGPYSNQPQHF. The CDR3 DNA sequence: TGTGCCAGCAGCGGGGGTCCCTATAGCAATCAGCCCCAGCATTTT. This sequence joins TRBV5-6 and TRBJ1-5, with D perhaps matching TRBD1 (5 bases). Germline V gene lookup returns CDR1 SGHDT and CDR2 YYEEEE. The CDR3 sequence is 15 residues long. V was cut by 4 bases and J by 0 bases, with 11 bases left in between.

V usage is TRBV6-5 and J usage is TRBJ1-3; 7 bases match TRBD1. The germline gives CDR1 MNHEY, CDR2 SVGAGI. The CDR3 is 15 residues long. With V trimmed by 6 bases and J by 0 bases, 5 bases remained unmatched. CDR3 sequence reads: CASSSGQFSGNTIYF. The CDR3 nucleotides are TGTGCCAGCAGCTCGGGACAGTTCTCTGGAAACACCATATATTTT.

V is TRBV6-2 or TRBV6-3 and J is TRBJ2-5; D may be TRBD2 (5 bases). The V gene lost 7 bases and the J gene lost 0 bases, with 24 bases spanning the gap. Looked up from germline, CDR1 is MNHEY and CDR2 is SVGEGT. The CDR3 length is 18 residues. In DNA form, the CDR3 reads TGTGCCAGCACCCCCTGGGATGGACCCAAGCGGAACCAAGAGACCCAGTACTTC. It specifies CASTPWDGPKRNQETQYF.